This paragraph covers one TCR beta chain sequence. Antigen unknown. CD8 memory cells included CD45RO+ cells plus CCR7-negative CD45RA+ TemRA cells. CDR3 length: 16 amino acids. V was clipped by 3 bases and J by 5 bases, with 19 bases between them. Germline CDR1 and CDR2: MGHDK and SYGVNS. Clones were sequenced by immunoSEQ multiplex PCR, and TCRdb holds only the in-frame ones, with some missing. There are fewer than 850,000 clones in the sample; 90% occur only once, and less than 40% lies in the top ten. The sample belongs to a study of shared clonotypes between healthy human individuals. The wider study: CD4 naive and CD4 memory each took three plates per donor, while CD8 naive took two and CD8 memory one.

Points from the study as a whole: Compared with clonotypes that all four donors shared, non-shared clonotypes had lower generation probabilities.

The clonotype originates from a man between 18 and 29 years old in good health. Some clones in this sample may be carry-over from other donors' samples. V is TRBV25-1 and J is TRBJ1-1; possible D gene TRBD1, 5 bases. The sequenced material came from memory CD8+ T cells from PBMCs. Subset of the sample: CD45RO+ cells pooled with CCR7-negative TemRA cells. The CDR3 sequence: CASSDDRPRVGTEAFF. Here the CDR3 DNA reads TGTGCCAGCAGTGACGACAGACCCCGGGTAGGGACTGAAGCTTTCTTT.